This TCR beta chain was sequenced for a study of T cell responses to AZD1222 COVID-19 vaccine. Study background: Doses given second, at about 4 or about 12 weeks, were pooled. Study conclusions and caveats: Repertoire samples came only from after the peak T cell response. The study reported that nearly half of spike-specific TCRs target unmutated variant regions. Among AZD1222 vaccinees, only 5 to 7 were seropositive at baseline.

The protocol was immunoSEQ multiplex PCR, while the TCRdb copy is restricted to in-frame clones and leaves out a portion. The sample yields about 120,000 clones, 75% to 90% seen once. Of note for this clone: Its antigen is undetermined.

Germline CDR1 DFQATT, CDR2 SNEGSKA (reference sequence). This CDR3 spans 14 amino acids. V was pared by 7 bases and J by 5 bases, with 13 bases of the junction left unmatched. Here the sequenced sample was peripheral blood, taken on day 0 of AZD1222 vaccination. The clonotype originates from an adult in good health. The J gene is TRBJ2-7, the V gene TRBV20-1; the match to TRBD2 covers 8 bases. In DNA, the CDR3 is TGCAGTGGTAGTGGGTATAGCGGGGCTGACGAGCAGTACTTC. This sequence encodes CSGSGYSGADEQYF.